The TCR beta chain described here comes from a study of blood T cell repertoires in COVID-19. The authors' processing: Estimated nucleated cell counts came from reference gene primer amplification. Sequencing used immunoSEQ multiplex PCR; TCRdb keeps in-frame clones, though not all of them. D and trimming come from the DNA, and the V and J calls and clone size come from that table. The sample has 60,000 to 90,000 clones, 70% to 90% seen once; the top ten hold 10% to 11%. The germline CDR1 and CDR2 sequences are KGHSH and LQKENI. The CDR3 spans 15 residues. V lost 2 bases, J lost 4 bases, and 2 bases stayed unmatched. The Seattle patients, enrolled during active infection, were followed longitudinally.

This clonotype was obtained from a man aged 60 to 69 with COVID-19, enrolled during active disease. This chain connects TRBV18 to TRBJ2-5, with TRBD2 matching over 12 bases. The sequencing sample was made of peripheral blood. The DNA of the CDR3 is TGTGCCAGCTCACCAACTAGCGGGGGGTTAGAGACCCAGTACTTC. Its translation is CASSPTSGGLETQYF.